This T cell receptor beta chain was captured by sequencing in a study of CD8+ T cells in alopecia areata. Study conclusions and caveats: An increase in clonality over normal scalp was evident in lesional scalp, especially alopecia totalis/universalis. Scalp samples also contribute reads from the resident alphabeta T cells found in normal skin.

Regarding this clone: Its antigen is currently unknown. Compared with germline, one end of the junction differs, possibly owing to a read error.

The authors extracted RNA and reverse transcribed it into cDNA as the sequencing template. Data came from immunoSEQ multiplex PCR; TCRdb stores just in-frame clones and leaves some out. Here the sample spans about 110,000 clones, under 60% being singletons. From germline, CDR1 is SSHAT and CDR2 FNYEAQ (reference sequence). The CDR3 contains 14 residues. This chain joins TRBV7-7 and TRBJ2-5; no clear D gene. The sequenced sample was NKG2D-low CD8+ T cells sorted from blood. The source is a human donor with alopecia areata. The CDR3 spells CASSYDPYQETQYF. CDR3 DNA: TGTGCTAGCAGCTATGACCCGTACCAAGAGACCCAGTACTTC.